This T cell receptor beta chain comes out of a study of Ad26.COV2.S vaccination and SARS-CoV-2 variants. The assay was immunoSEQ multiplex PCR, and TCRdb's table has in-frame clones only and misses some. Counted here are hundreds of thousands of clones, 80% to 95% occurring once; the ten biggest clones make up about 1.7%. Treatment given: roughly 18 received Ad26.COV2.S at low or high dose, single or two shots; several received placebo; per-sample allocation not given. Material that was analyzed had been drawn on day 63 after the first vaccine or placebo injection. This CDR3 is built from 11 residues. The germline V gene encodes CDR1 SGHRS and CDR2 YFSETQ. J was trimmed by 6 bases and V by 8 bases; bases with no gene match: 4.

The receptor's source is a person aged 18 to 59 who received the Ad26.COV2.S COVID-19 vaccine or a placebo. The chain carries TRBV5-1 and TRBJ1-1; 7 positions match TRBD1. Sequencing was performed on peripheral blood, taken in a trial of Ad26.COV2.S vaccine versus placebo. The CDR3, as DNA: TGCGCCAGTACCACAGGGGCTGAAGCTTTCTTT. Protein sequence: CASTTGAEAFF.